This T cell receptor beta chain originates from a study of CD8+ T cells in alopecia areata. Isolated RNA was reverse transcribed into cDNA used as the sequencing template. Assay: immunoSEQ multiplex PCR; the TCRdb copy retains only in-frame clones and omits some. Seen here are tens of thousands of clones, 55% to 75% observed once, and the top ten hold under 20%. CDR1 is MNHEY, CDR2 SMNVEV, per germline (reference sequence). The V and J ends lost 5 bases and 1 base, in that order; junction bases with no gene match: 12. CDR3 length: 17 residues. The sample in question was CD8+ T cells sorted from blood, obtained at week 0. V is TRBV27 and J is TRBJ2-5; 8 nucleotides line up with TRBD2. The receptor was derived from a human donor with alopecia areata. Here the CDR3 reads CASSLESRTSRQETQYF. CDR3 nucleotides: TGTGCCAGCAGTCTAGAATCCCGGACTAGCCGCCAAGAGACCCAGTACTTC.